Listed below are T cell receptor beta chains from one sample, sequenced in a study of CD4 T cells in relation to SARS-CoV-2 and coronaviruses. These TCRs' antigens remain unknown. Assay used: immunoSEQ multiplex PCR; TCRdb lists only in-frame clones, some missing. The sample includes about 12,000 clones, more than 55% seen only once; the top ten take roughly 8%. The sequencing input was CD4+ T cells from PBMCs, cultured in vitro. Receptors originate from a human donor in good health. Each CDR3 is given with its conserved first and last residue. The order of the fields is D gene, V gene, J gene, clone size, CDR3 protein, CDR3 DNA. A D gene is named only where the DNA matches it firmly. For some rows the clone size is stated as once, few or many, or as a class when expanded; others skip it.

TRBD2,TRBV10-1,TRBJ2-3,-,CASSLAGGPGTQYF,TGCGCCAGCAGTTTAGCGGGAGGGCCCGGCACGCAGTATTTT
-,TRBV7-9,TRBJ2-1,medium-sized,CATQGASGSYNEQFF,TGTGCCACCCAGGGGGCTAGCGGGTCATACAATGAGCAGTTCTTC
-,TRBV5-5,TRBJ2-3,-,CASSLAGRADTQYF,TGTGCCAGCAGCTTGGCTGGCAGGGCGGATACGCAGTATTTT
TRBD1,TRBV6-5,TRBJ2-7,large,CASTRFGQGHEQYF,TGTGCCAGCACACGGTTTGGACAGGGCCACGAGCAGTACTTC
TRBD1,TRBV7-9,TRBJ1-5,-,CASSHNRGRDQPQHF,TGTGCCAGCAGCCATAACAGGGGGCGCGATCAGCCCCAGCATTTT
TRBD1,TRBV28,TRBJ2-7,-,CASSATGEGEQYF,TGTGCCAGCAGTGCAACAGGGGAAGGCGAGCAGTACTTC
-,TRBV5-1,TRBJ1-6,-,CASSLVARGDSPLHF,TGCGCCAGCAGCTTGGTTGCCCGGGGCGATTCACCCCTCCACTTT
-,TRBV9,TRBJ1-2,once,CASSASWGGNYGYTF,TGTGCCAGCAGCGCATCGTGGGGGGGGAACTATGGCTACACCTTC
-,TRBV18,TRBJ2-1,-,CASSHLAGSTISSYNEQFF,TGTGCCAGCTCACACCTGGCGGGGTCGACGATCAGCTCCTACAATGAGCAGTTCTTC
-,TRBV2,TRBJ2-2,once,CASSGLGTGELFF,TGTGCCAGCAGTGGGTTGGGCACCGGGGAGCTGTTTTTT
-,TRBV7-2,TRBJ2-7,-,CASSLGGGWEQYF,TGTGCCAGCAGCTTAGGAGGTGGTTGGGAGCAGTACTTC
TRBD2,TRBV19,TRBJ2-2,few,CASRGSREGQHTNTGELFF,TGTGCCAGTAGAGGGTCGAGGGAGGGCCAGCACACGAACACCGGGGAGCTGTTTTTT
-,TRBV19,TRBJ1-5,-,CASSIRWQGGNQPQHF,TGTGCCAGTAGTATAAGGTGGCAGGGCGGCAATCAGCCCCAGCATTTT
-,TRBV4-2,TRBJ1-5,-,CASSQEGAVNQPQHF,TGTGCCAGCAGCCAAGAAGGGGCTGTCAATCAGCCCCAGCATTTT
TRBD1,TRBV19,TRBJ2-2,-,CASSDDRGHGGELFF,TGTGCCAGTAGTGATGACAGGGGGCACGGCGGGGAGCTGTTTTTT
-,TRBV6-5,TRBJ2-3,-,CASSYGRELTDTQYF,TGTGCCAGCAGTTATGGCAGGGAGCTAACAGATACGCAGTATTTT
-,TRBV30,TRBJ2-6,-,CAWSPPGASGANVLTF,TGTGCCTGGAGTCCCCCGGGGGCCTCTGGGGCCAACGTCCTGACTTTC
TRBD1,TRBV5-1,TRBJ2-5,-,CASSAGTGGQETQYF,TGCGCCAGCAGCGCCGGGACAGGGGGCCAAGAGACCCAGTACTTC
TRBD2,TRBV6-2/TRBV6-3,TRBJ2-3,-,CASSYPSGRLTDTQYF,TGTGCCAGCAGTTACCCTAGCGGGAGGCTCACAGATACGCAGTATTTT
-,TRBV5-1,TRBJ2-5,-,CASSLGSAGSQYF,TGCGCCAGCAGCTTGGGGTCGGCGGGGTCCCAGTACTTC
-,TRBV6-2/TRBV6-3,TRBJ1-1,-,CASSSLGEAFF,TGTGCCAGCAGTTCCCTCGGTGAAGCTTTCTTT
-,TRBV19,TRBJ2-1,-,CASSIISSLTSSYNEQFF,TGTGCCAGTAGTATCATCTCGTCGTTGACTAGCTCCTACAATGAGCAGTTCTTC
TRBD1,TRBV6-2/TRBV6-3,TRBJ1-2,few,CASSLRDSYGYTF,TGTGCCAGCAGCTTACGGGACAGCTATGGCTACACCTTC
-,TRBV24-1,TRBJ2-1,-,CATSAPEFYNEQFF,TGTGCCACCAGTGCACCAGAATTTTACAATGAGCAGTTCTTC
-,TRBV15,TRBJ2-1,few,CATSISTSGYNEQFF,TGTGCCACCAGCATATCAACTAGTGGCTACAATGAGCAGTTCTTC
TRBD1,TRBV5-1,TRBJ2-1,-,CASSLGMAGTGYNEQFF,TGCGCCAGCAGCTTGGGTATGGCCGGGACAGGGTACAATGAGCAGTTCTTC
-,TRBV5-1,TRBJ1-6,-,CASSLAGGSSYNSPLHF,TGCGCCAGCAGCTTGGCAGGCGGAAGCTCCTATAATTCACCCCTCCACTTT
-,TRBV6-1,TRBJ2-3,-,CASSEGETDTQYF,TGTGCCAGCAGTGAAGGGGAAACAGATACGCAGTATTTT
-,TRBV25-1,TRBJ1-5,-,CASSEFDSNQPQHF,TGTGCCAGCAGTGAATTTGATAGCAATCAGCCCCAGCATTTT
-,TRBV7-9,TRBJ2-7,medium-sized,CASSSLRGNYEQYF,TGTGCCAGCAGCTCTCTGAGGGGCAACTACGAGCAGTACTTC
-,TRBV19,TRBJ2-6,-,CASSIAGGSGANVLTF,TGTGCCAGTAGTATAGCGGGCGGATCTGGGGCCAACGTCCTGACTTTC
TRBD2,TRBV4-1,TRBJ2-7,few,CASSQDLGASGSYEQYF,TGCGCCAGCAGCCAAGATCTCGGCGCTAGCGGGAGCTACGAGCAGTACTTC
-,TRBV11-3,TRBJ2-3,-,CASSLVSGYSGDTQYF,TGTGCCAGCAGCTTAGTTTCGGGTTATAGTGGAGATACGCAGTATTTT
-,TRBV30,TRBJ1-4,once,CAWAAREKLFF,TGTGCCTGGGCGGCGCGGGAAAAACTGTTTTTT
TRBD2,TRBV4-2,TRBJ2-7,-,CASSQDLAVAYEQYF,TGTGCCAGCAGCCAAGACCTAGCGGTCGCCTACGAGCAGTACTTC
TRBD2,TRBV6-5,TRBJ2-5,-,CASSRSGLAETQYF,TGTGCCAGCAGCCGATCTGGACTAGCGGAGACCCAGTACTTC
TRBD2,TRBV5-8,TRBJ2-7,few,CASSYLSGNLLYEQYF,TGTGCCAGCAGCTACCTTAGCGGGAACCTGCTCTACGAGCAGTACTTC
-,TRBV14,TRBJ2-5,-,CASSQVQAIQETQYF,TGTGCCAGCAGCCAAGTACAAGCGATACAAGAGACCCAGTACTTC
-,TRBV10-2,TRBJ2-7,-,CASLTGNYEQYF,TGCGCCAGTCTCACGGGTAACTACGAGCAGTACTTC
TRBD1,TRBV29-1,TRBJ2-7,-,CSGGQGVPYEQYF,TGCAGCGGGGGACAGGGGGTCCCCTACGAGCAGTACTTC
TRBD2,TRBV6-1,TRBJ2-2,-,CASSDGSGAGELFF,TGTGCCAGCAGTGATGGTAGCGGGGCCGGGGAGCTGTTTTTT
TRBD1,TRBV5-4,TRBJ1-1,-,CASRLGTGRDTEAFF,TGTGCCAGCAGACTCGGGACAGGGAGGGACACTGAAGCTTTCTTT
TRBD2,TRBV7-3,TRBJ2-1,few,CASSAYSPGLAGITYNEQFF,TGTGCCAGCAGCGCCTACTCACCGGGACTAGCGGGAATCACCTACAATGAGCAGTTCTTC
TRBD2,TRBV19,TRBJ2-1,-,CASSEGLAGGSSYNEQFF,TGTGCCAGTAGCGAGGGACTAGCGGGAGGCAGCTCCTACAATGAGCAGTTCTTC
-,TRBV15,TRBJ1-2,-,CATSRDYDRKGYTF,TGTGCCACCAGCAGAGATTACGACCGGAAAGGCTACACCTTC
-,TRBV10-2,TRBJ2-5,once,CASSEQRKETQYF,TGCGCCAGCAGTGAACAGCGGAAAGAGACCCAGTACTTC
TRBD2,TRBV6-5,TRBJ2-1,-,CASRLAGGGYNEQFF,TGTGCCAGCAGGCTAGCGGGGGGGGGATACAATGAGCAGTTCTTC
-,TRBV6-5,TRBJ1-1,-,CASSLQAGSGTEAFF,TGTGCCAGCAGTCTGCAGGCAGGGAGTGGCACTGAAGCTTTCTTT
TRBD1,TRBV11-2,TRBJ1-4,-,CASSGQGQGNEKLFF,TGTGCCAGCAGCGGCCAGGGACAGGGGAATGAAAAACTGTTTTTT
TRBD1,TRBV7-3,TRBJ2-1,-,CASSSRLQGEQFF,TGTGCCAGCAGCTCGAGACTACAGGGGGAGCAGTTCTTC
-,TRBV18,TRBJ2-3,-,CASSPPFPPGDTQYF,TGTGCCAGCTCACCACCCTTCCCACCTGGCGATACGCAGTATTTT
-,TRBV5-1,TRBJ1-5,few,CASSLGGQSNQPQHF,TGCGCCAGCAGCTTGGGGGGCCAGAGCAATCAGCCCCAGCATTTT
TRBD1,TRBV25-1,TRBJ1-3,-,CASSEGQGAKFSGNTIYF,TGTGCCAGCAGTGAGGGACAGGGGGCGAAGTTTTCTGGAAACACCATATATTTT
TRBD1,TRBV30,TRBJ1-5,-,CAWSRGQFNQPQHF,TGTGCCTGGAGTAGGGGGCAGTTCAATCAGCCCCAGCATTTT
TRBD1,TRBV7-8,TRBJ1-4,once,CASSLWGQGSLTNEKLFF,TGTGCCAGCAGCCTCTGGGGACAGGGAAGTTTGACTAATGAAAAACTGTTTTTT
-,TRBV15,TRBJ2-5,-,CATSRDLALGGGETQYF,TGTGCCACCAGCAGAGATCTGGCACTAGGGGGGGGAGAGACCCAGTACTTC
-,TRBV2,TRBJ2-2,-,CASSAGDTGELFF,TGTGCCAGCAGTGCCGGGGACACCGGGGAGCTGTTTTTT
-,TRBV25-1,TRBJ2-7,-,CASSDFAGDYEQYF,TGTGCCAGCAGTGACTTTGCGGGCGACTACGAGCAGTACTTC
-,TRBV30,TRBJ2-3,-,CAWSVRGPDTQYF,TGTGCCTGGAGTGTAAGAGGGCCAGATACGCAGTATTTT